This TCR beta chain was profiled in a study of blood T cell repertoires in COVID-19. Study summary: Either two negative PCRs, clearance, or symptom resolution qualified Cohort 3 donors as recovered. Nucleic acid was either cDNA or gDNA, and it came from T cells, B-cell-depleted T cells, or PBMCs.

Repertoires were generated with immunoSEQ multiplex PCR, while TCRdb's copy carries only in-frame clones and drops some. Among 150,000 to 200,000 clones, approximately 90% were seen once, and the ten largest hold roughly 24%. In terms of age and location, participants ranged from roughly 18 to 90 years and lived in about two dozen US areas. Cohort assignment relied on participant-reported clinical history. Germline CDR1 reads MDHEN; CDR2 reads SYDVKM. Trimming took 7 bases from V and 2 from J, leaving 11 bases between them. CDR3 size: 13 residues. This receptor was taken from a woman aged 40 to 55 in a cohort exposed to, infected with or recovered from COVID-19 (not recorded which). The chain couples TRBV28 to TRBJ1-2; no clear D gene. The material sequenced was PBMCs or T cells enriched from blood (not recorded which). The CDR3 nucleotides are TGTGCCAGCATCAGTAGGGAGAACTATGGCTACACCTTC. It codes for CASISRENYGYTF.